The clone carrying this T cell receptor beta chain was seen many times. Its cognate antigen is unknown. Germline is not matched at one junction end, which may reflect a read error. This specimen belongs to a study of neurological immune-mediated disorders. TCRdb reanalysed the 5' RACE reads using MiXCR and keeps one entry per CDR3 protein. Of approximately 80,000 distinct CDR3 sequences in the sample, 5.5% to 6.5% are singletons; the top ten hold over 7%. Study-level points and caveats: Multiple sclerosis was found to have the least TCR clonal expansion, below healthy controls, and HTLV-1-associated myelopathy the most. There was no clinical or MRI feature that was associated with the multiple sclerosis repertoire cluster.

Time point: longitudinal time-point 2. The CDR3 contains 15 residues. Per the germline V gene, CDR1 is MNHNY and CDR2 is SVGAGI (reference sequence). The sequence was obtained from an older woman with multiple sclerosis. Material: PBMCs. The rearrangement links TRBV6-6 to TRBJ2-1; 8 bases are a match to TRBD1. The CDR3 loop reads CASSQTGVSHNEQFF. DNA of the CDR3: TGTGCCAGCAGTCAGACAGGGGTCTCCCACAATGAGCAGTTCTTC.